A selection of T cell receptor beta chains follows, all from one sample in a study of cytomegalovirus exposure and HLA in healthy donors. Profiled with immunoSEQ multiplex PCR; TCRdb holds only in-frame clones, not every one. This sample has roughly 170,000 clones, with roughly 71% found just once. Sequences were obtained from PBMCs. The receptors here all came from a girl aged 5 to 17 in good health and CMV-seronegative. Both conserved end residues are part of each CDR3. The D gene is left open where the match is weak. Part of the rows lack a size; the others show once, few, many or a class for expanded clones.

>-|-|TRBV4-2|TRBJ1-6
TGTGCCAGCAGCGACGCCGGGAAAGGCAATTCACCCCTCCACTTT
CASSDAGKGNSPLHF
>-|-|TRBV5-1|TRBJ2-7
TGCGCCAGCAGCCCCGGGGTGGAGCCGACCTCCTACGAGCAGTACTTC
CASSPGVEPTSYEQYF
>-|-|TRBV28|TRBJ1-2
TGTGCCAGCAGTCTCCCGAGACAGGACTACACCTTC
CASSLPRQDYTF
>few|TRBD1|TRBV5-4|TRBJ2-2
TGTGCCAGCACCGGACAGGTAGCCGGGGAGCTGTTTTTT
CASTGQVAGELFF
>-|TRBD1|TRBV13|TRBJ2-2
TGTGCCAGCAGCTTATGGGGGACAGCACTTGCCACCGGGGAGCTGTTTTTT
CASSLWGTALATGELFF
>-|-|TRBV2|TRBJ1-5
TGTGCCAGCGATCTGGGTGGTTCTTCAGGGGTTGGCAATCAGCCCCAGCATTTT
CASDLGGSSGVGNQPQHF
>-|TRBD1|TRBV28|TRBJ1-2
TGTGCCAGCAGACCAGGACAGGGGACTGGGGGCTACACCTTC
CASRPGQGTGGYTF
>-|-|TRBV2|TRBJ2-3
TGTGCCAGCAGCGGGGAGGTAGATACGCAGTATTTT
CASSGEVDTQYF
>-|TRBD2|TRBV6-1|TRBJ2-1
TGTGCCAGCAAGCCGCGGGGGGGCATCTACAATGAGCAGTTCTTC
CASKPRGGIYNEQFF
>-|-|TRBV7-7|TRBJ2-2
TGTGCTAGCAGCTTAGCCACCGGGACCGGGGAGCTGTTTTTT
CASSLATGTGELFF
>-|TRBD2|TRBV11-3|TRBJ2-5
TGTGCCAGCAGCAGCGGACTAGCGGAAGAGACCCAGTACTTC
CASSSGLAEETQYF
>-|-|TRBV6-1|TRBJ2-3
TGTGCCAGCAGTGACGCCGGAGGGCCCCAGACAGATACGCAGTATTTT
CASSDAGGPQTDTQYF
>-|-|TRBV7-8|TRBJ1-5
TGTGCCAGCAGCTTAGCGCGTTCCGCTCAACAGCCCCAGCATTTT
CASSLARSAQQPQHF
>-|TRBD1|TRBV29-1|TRBJ2-7
TGCAGCGTTGAGAGACAGGGGTACGAGCAGTACTTC
CSVERQGYEQYF
>-|-|TRBV4-1|TRBJ2-4
TGCGCCAGCAGCCAGCCACTCCGGCGGCCGGGGAATCTAGCCAAAAACATTCAGTACTTC
CASSQPLRRPGNLAKNIQYF
>-|TRBD1|TRBV19|TRBJ1-5
TGTGCCAGTAGTTCCGGGACAGGGGGTCGTCAGCCCCAGCATTTT
CASSSGTGGRQPQHF
>once|-|TRBV11-2|TRBJ1-5
TGTGCCAGCAGCGCGGGGTATAGCAATCAGCCCCAGCATTTT
CASSAGYSNQPQHF
>-|-|TRBV18|TRBJ2-3
TGTGCCAGCTCCACAGCAGGGGACACAGATACGCAGTATTTT
CASSTAGDTDTQYF
>-|TRBD1|TRBV6-1|TRBJ1-5
TGTGCCAGCAGAGGACAGGGTGGTCAGCCCCAGCATTTT
CASRGQGGQPQHF
>-|-|TRBV6-5|TRBJ1-1
TGTGCCAGCAGTAAATCAGGGGTTGCTTTCTTT
CASSKSGVAFF
>-|-|TRBV7-9|TRBJ1-4
TGTGCCAGCAGCTTAGATAGGGGAGGTCCTGAAAAACTGTTTTTT
CASSLDRGGPEKLFF
>few|TRBD1|TRBV5-4|TRBJ1-4
TGTGCCAGCAGCTTGGGGGACAGCCCTAATGAAAAACTGTTTTTT
CASSLGDSPNEKLFF
>-|-|TRBV6-7|TRBJ2-1
TGTGCCAGCAGTTACGACAGCCTCAATGAGCAGTTCTTC
CASSYDSLNEQFF
>-|-|TRBV6-5|TRBJ2-3
TGTGCCAGCACCACCTGGGAAACAGGGACCGATACGCAGTATTTT
CASTTWETGTDTQYF
>-|TRBD2|TRBV4-1|TRBJ2-1
TGCGCCAGCAGCCATAGGGGGGTGCTAGCGGGGGGCAGCTCCTACAATGAGCAGTTCTTC
CASSHRGVLAGGSSYNEQFF
>-|TRBD1|TRBV6-5|TRBJ1-1
TGTGCCAGCAGGATGGGACAGGGGTACACTGAAGCTTTCTTT
CASRMGQGYTEAFF
>-|-|TRBV27|TRBJ1-5
TGTGCCAGCAAGGGGTCTTTGAATCAGCCCCAGCATTTT
CASKGSLNQPQHF
>few|-|TRBV2|TRBJ2-7
TGTGCCAGCAGTGGGGGGATGGCGCGGGACTACGAGCAGTACTTC
CASSGGMARDYEQYF
>-|TRBD1|TRBV4-1|TRBJ1-1
TGCGCCAGCAGTTACCTAGACAGGGACACTGAAGCTTTCTTT
CASSYLDRDTEAFF
>-|TRBD2|TRBV4-1|TRBJ2-3
TGCGCCAGCAGCCAAGAACCGAGCGGGGGGGACACAGATACGCAGTATTTT
CASSQEPSGGDTDTQYF
>-|-|TRBV6-1|TRBJ2-3
TGTGCCAGCAGTGAATGGGCCGGAACTAGCACAGATACGCAGTATTTT
CASSEWAGTSTDTQYF
>-|-|TRBV9|TRBJ1-6
TGTGCCAGCAGCGTAGAGGGGGGGCCCACTTCACCCCTCCACTTT
CASSVEGGPTSPLHF